These 16 T cell receptor beta chains originate from one sample sequenced in a study of OX40 agonist ivuxolimab in advanced cancers. Sequenced by immunoSEQ multiplex PCR; TCRdb stores in-frame clones only, minus some. The sample includes about 99,000 clones, approximately 94% seen only once; the top ten take 2%. This specimen consisted of CD4+ or CD8+ T cells sorted from blood, obtained in a trial of the OX40 agonist ivuxolimab. These receptors were taken from an adult with an advanced solid tumor such as melanoma, head and neck, liver or kidney cancer.

V is TRBV28 and J is TRBJ1-2; TRBD1 aligns across 9 bases. The CDR3 contains 16 residues. Germline trimming cut 6 bases from V and 4 bases from J; bases unmatched to any gene: 12. The V gene's germline CDR1 is MDHEN and CDR2 SYDVKM. CDR3 in amino acids: CASRQNKQGAIYGYTF. The CDR3 DNA reads TGTGCCAGCAGACAAAATAAACAGGGGGCGATCTATGGCTACACCTTC.

This clone was detected once. The chain carries TRBV7-7 and TRBJ2-5, with TRBD1 matching 10 bases. Germline V lookup: CDR1 SSHAT, CDR2 FNYEAQ (reference sequence). Losses at the gene ends were 0 bases for V and 3 bases for J; bases not matched to a gene: 4. This CDR3 spans 16 amino acids. CDR3 DNA sequence: TGTGCCAGCAGCTTAGCGCGCGGACAGGGGGAAGAGACCCAGTACTTC. This gives the protein CASSLARGQGEETQYF.

This chain links TRBV7-8 with TRBJ2-7; D is ambiguous. V lost 5 bases, J lost 0 bases, and 11 bases lay in between. Germline values: CDR1 SGHVS, CDR2 FQNEAQ. The CDR3 has 14 residues. The CDR3 region has the DNA TGTGCCAGCAGCCCCCAAGGGCCCTCCTACGAGCAGTACTTC. This gives the protein CASSPQGPSYEQYF.

This clone was observed once. This chain connects TRBV11-2 to TRBJ2-1, with D hard to call. Germline lookup yields CDR1 SGHAT and CDR2 FQNNGV. The CDR3 sequence is 14 residues long. V was shortened by 3 bases and J by 6 bases, with 12 bases between the two germline ends. The chain's CDR3 is CASSFSQNINEQFF. CDR3 nucleotides: TGTGCCAGCAGCTTCTCACAGAATATCAATGAGCAGTTCTTC. The full variable domain, in which reference TRBV11-2 and TRBJ2-1 provide the parts outside the CDR3, is EAGVAQSPRYKIIEKRQSVAFWCNPISGHATLYWYQQILGQGPKLLIQFQNNGVVDDSQLPKDRFSAERLKGVDSTLKIQPAKLEDSAVYLCASSFSQNINEQFFGPGTRLTVL.

This clone was seen a single time. This chain uses TRBV10-3 with TRBJ1-6; D is perhaps TRBD1 (6 bases). Deletions cut 5 bases from V and 3 bases from J, with 11 bases between. The CDR3 is 15 amino acids. Looked up from germline, CDR1 is ENHRY and CDR2 is SYGVKD. DNA for the CDR3: TGTGCCATCAGTACGGACAGAGACTATAATTCACCCCTCCACTTT. It codes for CAISTDRDYNSPLHF.

The chain is built from TRBV27 and TRBJ2-7; 15 bases align to TRBD2. Germline V lookup: CDR1 MNHEY, CDR2 SMNVEV (reference sequence). The CDR3 spans 19 residues. J gave up 2 bases and V 3 bases, and 11 bases lay outside the gene matches. CDR3: CASSLEGGTSGGPAYEQYF. Written as DNA, the CDR3 is TGTGCCAGCAGTTTGGAGGGTGGGACTAGCGGGGGGCCGGCCTACGAGCAGTACTTC.

The chain combines TRBV6-1 with TRBJ2-1; 8 bases are a match to TRBD2. The CDR3 has 15 residues. V lost 2 bases and J lost 4; bases outside the gene matches: 4. Germline V gives CDR1 MNHNS, CDR2 SASEGT. For the CDR3, the DNA is TGTGCCAGCAGTGAATACAGCGGGGGTTACAATGAGCAGTTCTTC. It codes for CASSEYSGGYNEQFF.

The V call is TRBV4-1, the J call TRBJ2-7, with a possible D match to TRBD1 (5 bases). Germline CDR1 is MGHRA and CDR2 is YSYEKL. V dropped 4 bases and J dropped 2 bases, with 12 bases sitting between them. The CDR3 consists of 14 residues. The CDR3 here is CASSPLGRAYEQYF. DNA of the CDR3: TGCGCCAGCAGCCCCCTGGGCAGGGCCTACGAGCAGTACTTC.

The V and J genes are TRBV4-1 and TRBJ1-3; D not certain. Germline values: CDR1 MGHRA, CDR2 YSYEKL. The CDR3 has 15 residues. V gave up 4 bases and J gave up 2 bases, with 12 bases separating them. DNA for the CDR3: TGCGCCAGCAGCCCCGACCCCGAACCTGGAAACACCATATATTTT. The encoded protein is CASSPDPEPGNTIYF.

V gene TRBV27 combines with J gene TRBJ2-7, with 9 bases fitting TRBD1. V lost 5 bases to trimming and J lost 7 bases; unmatched junction nucleotides: 9. The CDR3 length is 14 residues. CDR1 is MNHEY, CDR2 SMNVEV, per germline (reference sequence). The CDR3 here is CASSLGTGMREQYF. The CDR3 region has the DNA TGTGCCAGCAGTCTCGGGACAGGGATGAGGGAGCAGTACTTC.

This sequence joins TRBV18 and TRBJ2-7; tentatively, D is TRBD1 (6 bases). This CDR3 is 13 amino acids long. Germline CDR1 is KGHSH and CDR2 is LQKENI. V was cut by 5 bases and J by 3 bases, with 11 bases left in between. The CDR3 loop is CASSTGHNYEQYF. CDR3 DNA: TGTGCCAGCTCAACGGGACATAACTACGAGCAGTACTTC.

This clone was recorded once. V usage is TRBV6-1 and J usage is TRBJ2-7, with a possible D match to TRBD2 (6 bases). Germline CDR1 is MNHNS and CDR2 is SASEGT. The CDR3 totals 14 residues. Trimming pared 11 bases from V and 4 bases from J, leaving 21 bases between. CDR3 coding DNA: TGTGCCGGGGGGTCGGACCCCCTCCCTTACGAGCAGTACTTC. It translates to CAGGSDPLPYEQYF.

The genes are TRBV6-1 and TRBJ2-7; D might be TRBD1 (6 bases). V was clipped by 4 bases and J by 1 base, with 11 bases between them. The CDR3 totals 14 residues. Looked up from germline, CDR1 is MNHNS and CDR2 is SASEGT. The CDR3 loop is CASSAGQFSYEQYF. The CDR3 DNA is TGTGCCAGCAGTGCCGGACAGTTTTCCTACGAGCAGTACTTC.

The J gene is TRBJ2-1, the V gene TRBV4-3; the D is unclear. V shed 0 bases and J shed 0 bases, with 6 bases lying between them. This CDR3 contains 15 residues. The germline V gene encodes CDR1 LGHNA and CDR2 YSLEER. The CDR3 nucleotides read TGCGCCAGCAGCCAAGATAAAAGCTCCTACAATGAGCAGTTCTTC. It translates to CASSQDKSSYNEQFF.

The genes are TRBV27 and TRBJ2-1; D unresolved. The germline CDR1 and CDR2 sequences are MNHEY and SMNVEV (reference sequence). The CDR3 consists of 14 residues. V was cut by 4 bases and J by 6 bases, with 13 bases left in between. This CDR3 is CASSSLTQANEQFF. Here the CDR3 DNA reads TGTGCCAGCAGTTCGCTTACCCAGGCCAATGAGCAGTTCTTC.

This chain uses TRBV28 with TRBJ2-5; TRBD2 matches at 13 bases. Germline CDR1 reads MDHEN; CDR2 reads SYDVKM. The junction had 4 bases not matched to a gene; V was cut back by 8 bases and J by 1 base. The CDR3 is 15 residues long. CDR3 DNA: TGTGCCAGCCATCGACTAGCGGGGGGCCAAGAGACCCAGTACTTC. Amino acids: CASHRLAGGQETQYF.